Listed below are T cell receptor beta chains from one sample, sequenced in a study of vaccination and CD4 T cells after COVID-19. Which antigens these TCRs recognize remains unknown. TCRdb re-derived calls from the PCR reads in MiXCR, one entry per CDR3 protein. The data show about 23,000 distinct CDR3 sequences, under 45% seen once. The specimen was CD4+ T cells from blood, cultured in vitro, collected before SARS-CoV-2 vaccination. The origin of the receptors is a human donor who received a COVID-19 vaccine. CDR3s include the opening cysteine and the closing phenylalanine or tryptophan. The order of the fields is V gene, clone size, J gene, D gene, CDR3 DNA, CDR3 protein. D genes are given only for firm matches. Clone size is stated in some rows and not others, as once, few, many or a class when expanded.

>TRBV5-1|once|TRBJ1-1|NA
TGCGCCAGCAGCTTGGAGGGTAGAGGCACTGAAGCTTTCTTT
CASSLEGRGTEAFF
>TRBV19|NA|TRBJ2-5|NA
TGTGCCAGTAATCGAGGGGGGGCTGGTGAGACCCAGTACTTC
CASNRGGAGETQYF
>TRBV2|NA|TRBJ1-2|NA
TGTGCCAGCAGTGATGGAACATCGATGGGTGGGGGCTACACCTTC
CASSDGTSMGGGYTF
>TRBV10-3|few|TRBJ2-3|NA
TGTGCCATCAGTGACCGAGATACGCAGTATTTT
CAISDRDTQYF
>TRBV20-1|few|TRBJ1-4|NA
TGCAGTGCTAGTCAGAGGGGAGCTGAAAAACTGTTTTTT
CSASQRGAEKLFF
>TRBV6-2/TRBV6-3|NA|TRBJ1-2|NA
TGTGCCAGCAGTTCTGGACTTACTAACTATGGCTACACCTTC
CASSSGLTNYGYTF
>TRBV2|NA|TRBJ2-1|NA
TGTGCCAGCAGTGGGGACACGAGCTCCTACAATGAGCAGTTCTTC
CASSGDTSSYNEQFF
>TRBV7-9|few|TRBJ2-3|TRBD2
TGTGCCAGCAGCCGGCGAGCGGGGGGGGTGGCAGATACGCAGTATTTT
CASSRRAGGVADTQYF
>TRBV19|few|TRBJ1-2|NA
TGTGCCAGTAGTATCGGCAGGGGAGGCTACACCTTC
CASSIGRGGYTF
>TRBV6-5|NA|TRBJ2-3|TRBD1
TGTGCCAGCAGTTACACGACAGGGGGTCCAGATACGCAGTATTTT
CASSYTTGGPDTQYF
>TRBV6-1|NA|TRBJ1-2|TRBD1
TGTGCCAGCAGCCCCCTGACAGGGGTTGACTATGGCTACACCTTC
CASSPLTGVDYGYTF
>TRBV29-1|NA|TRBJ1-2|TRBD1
TGCAGCGCTCCGACGGGACAGGGTTTACATGGCTACACCTTC
CSAPTGQGLHGYTF
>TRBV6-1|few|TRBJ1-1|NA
TGTGCCAGCCGCTCCGAGGGGGAGGCTTTCTTT
CASRSEGEAFF
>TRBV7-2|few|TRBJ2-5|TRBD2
TGTGCCAGCAGCCCCGGACTAGCGGGAGGTCAAGAGACCCAGTACTTC
CASSPGLAGGQETQYF
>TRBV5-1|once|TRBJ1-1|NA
TGCGCCAGCAGCTTGGCGACAGATACTGTTATGAACACTGAAGCTTTCTTT
CASSLATDTVMNTEAFF
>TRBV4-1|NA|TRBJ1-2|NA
TGCGCCAGCAGCCCGGGAGCCAGGGTTGGGTATGGCTACACCTTC
CASSPGARVGYGYTF
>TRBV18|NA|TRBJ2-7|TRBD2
TGTGCCAGCTCACCTGGGCGGGGGGGCTCTCACGAGCAGTACTTC
CASSPGRGGSHEQYF
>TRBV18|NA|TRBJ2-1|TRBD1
TGTGCCAGCTCACCAGATCGGAGTAGGGGGCCCTACAATGAGCAGTTCTTC
CASSPDRSRGPYNEQFF
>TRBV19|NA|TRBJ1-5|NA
TGTGCCAGTAGTATGGTCAGGATAGAAAAGCCCCAGCATTTT
CASSMVRIEKPQHF
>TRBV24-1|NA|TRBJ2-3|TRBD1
TGTGCCACCAGTGATGGGACAGGCGTCACAGATACGCTGTATTTT
CATSDGTGVTDTLYF
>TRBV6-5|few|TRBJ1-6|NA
TGTGCCAGCAGTTCTGGCCAGCCTTTATTCAATTCACCCCTCCACTTT
CASSSGQPLFNSPLHF
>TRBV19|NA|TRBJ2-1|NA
TGTGCCAGTAGTAAACGACAGGGGACTAACAATGAGCAGTTCTTC
CASSKRQGTNNEQFF
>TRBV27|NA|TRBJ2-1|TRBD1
TGTGCCAGCAGTTTATCGTGGACAGGGGGAAGCTACAATGAGCAGTTCTTC
CASSLSWTGGSYNEQFF
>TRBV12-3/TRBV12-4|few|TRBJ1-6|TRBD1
TGTGCCAGCAGTCAAACAGGGGATTCACCCCTCCACTTT
CASSQTGDSPLHF
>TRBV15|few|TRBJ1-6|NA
TGTGCCACCAGCAGAGCGGGGGGGCGCGGTTTTTATTCACCCCTCCACTTT
CATSRAGGRGFYSPLHF
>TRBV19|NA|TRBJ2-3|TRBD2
TGTGCCAGTAGTTATTCTCCACCGGGGGGGAGCACAGATACGCAGTATTTT
CASSYSPPGGSTDTQYF
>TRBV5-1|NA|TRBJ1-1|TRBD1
TGCGCCAGCAGCCCACTGGACAGGTTCGGTGGTGAAGCTTTCTTT
CASSPLDRFGGEAFF
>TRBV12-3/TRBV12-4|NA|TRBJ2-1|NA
TGTGCCAGCAGTAGGGGGGCCGTTCCCTACAATGAGCAGTTCTTC
CASSRGAVPYNEQFF
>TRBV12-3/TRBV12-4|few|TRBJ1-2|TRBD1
TGTGCCAGCACCTTAACGGGGACAGGGGCTAACTATGGCTACACCTTC
CASTLTGTGANYGYTF
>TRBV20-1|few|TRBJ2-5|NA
TGCAGTGCTACGCGGGGTACCCAAGAGACCCAGTACTTC
CSATRGTQETQYF
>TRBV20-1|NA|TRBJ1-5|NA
TGCAGTGCTAGGGGTTTGGAGGGCCGCAATCAGCCCCAGCATTTT
CSARGLEGRNQPQHF
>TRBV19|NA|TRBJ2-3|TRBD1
TGTGCCAGTAGTGTCCCGGGACAGGGCCCAGATACGCAGTATTTT
CASSVPGQGPDTQYF
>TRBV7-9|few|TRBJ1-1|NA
TGTGCCAGCAGCTTCACGACAGGACCTCTCATGAACACTGAAGCTTTCTTT
CASSFTTGPLMNTEAFF
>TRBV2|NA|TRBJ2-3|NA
TGTGCCAGCAGTGAAGCGAGAGGGGGGCAAGCAGATACGCAGTATTTT
CASSEARGGQADTQYF
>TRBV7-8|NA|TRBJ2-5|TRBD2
TGTGCCAGCAGCAGCAGGACTAGCGGTGAGACCCAGTACTTC
CASSSRTSGETQYF
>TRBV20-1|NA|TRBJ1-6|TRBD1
TGCGTGACAGGGAGCTCCTATAATTCACCCCTCCACTTT
CVTGSSYNSPLHF
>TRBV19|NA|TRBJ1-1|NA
TGTGCCAGTAGTATAGACCGGGACACAACCTTAAGGGAGACTGAAGCTTTCTTT
CASSIDRDTTLRETEAFF
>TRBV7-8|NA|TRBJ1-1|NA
TGTGCCAGCAGCTTAGGTGGCGCTGAAGCTTTCTTT
CASSLGGAEAFF
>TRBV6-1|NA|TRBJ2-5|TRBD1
TGTGCCAGCAACAGACAGGGAGTAGGGACCCAGTACTTC
CASNRQGVGTQYF
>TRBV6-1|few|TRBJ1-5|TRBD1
TGTGCCAGCAGTCTGGGGACAGGACTGAATCAGCCCCAGCATTTT
CASSLGTGLNQPQHF
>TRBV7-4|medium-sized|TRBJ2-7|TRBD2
TGTGCCAGCAGCGGACGGACTAGCGGGGGTTACGAGCAGTACTTC
CASSGRTSGGYEQYF
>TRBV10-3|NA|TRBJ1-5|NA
TGTGCCATCAGGGCAGGGTTCCTTAGCAATCAGCCCCAGCATTTT
CAIRAGFLSNQPQHF
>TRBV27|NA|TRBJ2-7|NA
TGTGCCAGCAGTTTTGGGGGGTGGAGCTCCTACGAGCAGTACTTC
CASSFGGWSSYEQYF
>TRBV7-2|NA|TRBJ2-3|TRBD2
TGTGCCAGCAGCTTAGCGCACAGCGGGGCCCTCACAGATACGCAGTATTTT
CASSLAHSGALTDTQYF
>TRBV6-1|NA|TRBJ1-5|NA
TGTGCCAGCAGCTCTATGAGCAATCAGCCCCAGCATTTT
CASSSMSNQPQHF
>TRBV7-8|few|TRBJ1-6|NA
TGTGCCAGCAGCTTAGGTCAGGCAGGGAGCTCCTATAATTCACCCCTCCACTTT
CASSLGQAGSSYNSPLHF
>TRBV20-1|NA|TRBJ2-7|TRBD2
TGCAGTGCTACTCGGGGGGGCTACGAGCAGTACTTC
CSATRGGYEQYF
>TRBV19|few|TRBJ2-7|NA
TGTGCCAGTAGTGACAGGTACGAGCAGTACTTC
CASSDRYEQYF
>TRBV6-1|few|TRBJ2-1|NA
TGTGCCAGCAGGCGGGTGAGCTCCTACAATGAGCAGTTCTTC
CASRRVSSYNEQFF
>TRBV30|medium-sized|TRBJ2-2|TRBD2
TGTGCCTGGAGTGTCACTAGCGGGGGGGCCGGGGAGCTGTTTTTT
CAWSVTSGGAGELFF
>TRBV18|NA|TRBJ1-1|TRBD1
TGTGCCAGCTCACTTAGACAGGGTTCAGCTTTCTTT
CASSLRQGSAFF
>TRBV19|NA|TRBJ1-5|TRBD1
TGTGCCAGTAGTACCCAACGGACAGGGTGGGGGCAGCCCCAGCATTTT
CASSTQRTGWGQPQHF
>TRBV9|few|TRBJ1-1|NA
TGTGCCAGCAGCGCCTTCGCCGGGGTGAACACTGAAGCTTTCTTT
CASSAFAGVNTEAFF
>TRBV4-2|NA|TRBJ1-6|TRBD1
TGTGCCAGCAGCCCGTCCGGACAGGGGAGAAAATCACCCCTCCACTTT
CASSPSGQGRKSPLHF
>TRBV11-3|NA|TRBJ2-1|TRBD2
TGTGCCAGCAGCTCACTAGCGGTCTCCTACAATGAGCAGTTCTTC
CASSSLAVSYNEQFF
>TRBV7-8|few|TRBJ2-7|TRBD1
TGTGCCAGCAGCCCAAGTGACAGGGGCTACGAGCAGTACTTC
CASSPSDRGYEQYF
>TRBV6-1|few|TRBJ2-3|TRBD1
TGTGCCAGCAGTCCCGACAGGGTCGGCACAGATACGCAGTATTTT
CASSPDRVGTDTQYF